This TCR beta chain was captured in a study of blood T cell repertoires in COVID-19. In the study overall: Sources were T cells, B-cell-depleted T cells, or PBMCs; the material itself was cDNA or gDNA.

Study processing details: Reference gene primer amplification in the assay estimated nucleated cell counts. The table came from immunoSEQ multiplex PCR; TCRdb's copy has only in-frame clones and leaves some out. The DNA was the basis for D and trimming; V, J and clone size are from that table. This table has 250,000 or so clones, around nine tenths appearing once. Germline V gene sequence: CDR1 SGHAT, CDR2 FQNNGV. CDR3 size: 12 residues. Trimming cost V 4 bases and J 8 bases, with 11 bases left between them. Those enrolled, adults aged roughly 18 to 95 years, came from fewer than 25 US areas. Which cohort a participant joined came from the clinical history participants gave.

The clonotype comes from a man aged 35 to 55 who had recovered from COVID-19. Sequencing was carried out using PBMCs or T cells enriched from blood (not recorded which). V is TRBV11-2 and J is TRBJ1-2; tentative D call: TRBD1 (5 bases). CDR3 nucleotide sequence: TGTGCCAGCAGCTATAGACAGCGAGGCTACACCTTC. It is translated as CASSYRQRGYTF.